The clone carrying this T cell receptor beta chain was counted many times. Its antigen is unidentified. The germline CDR1 and CDR2 sequences are SGHNT and YENEEA. V was trimmed by 2 bases and J by 7 bases, leaving 17 bases between them. The CDR3 is made up of 15 amino acids. The entry originates in a study of T cells in Graves' hyperthyroidism and ophthalmopathy. RNA transcripts yielded amplified TCR beta CDR3 regions. A first-round RT-PCR of the TCR CDR3 used the HTBI primer set. A single record per CDR3 protein comes from TCRdb applying MiXCR to the multiplex PCR reads. The table has approximately 620,000 distinct CDR3 sequences, 14% seen once. The PBMCs studied were ones that came from 8.5 to 10 ml fresh peripheral blood. General study findings and limits: Using 13 V-J features, a model discriminated ophthalmopathy from stable hyperthyroidism. Model output signaled ophthalmopathy a median 6.5 months ahead of onset. Expanded thyroid clonotypes (above 0.001) were mostly also found in blood.

This clonotype was obtained from a woman aged 25 to 39 with Graves' hyperthyroidism that later progressed to Graves' ophthalmopathy. This chain connects TRBV11-3 to TRBJ1-1; D is unclear. What was sequenced was blood. The CDR3 protein is CASSLREGSRYEAFF. The CDR3 DNA reads as TGTGCCAGCAGCTTACGAGAGGGCAGTCGGTATGAAGCTTTCTTT.